The 2 T cell receptor beta chains below were found in one sample sequenced in a study of blood T cell repertoires in COVID-19 (dated by TCRdb to between 2020 and 2021). Libraries came from the immunoSEQ multiplex PCR assay. Held by TCRdb, this immuneACCESS table contains in-frame sequences only and omits some clones. Under half of the omission traces to an unresolved V gene where checked; the cause of the rest is unknown. For this sample there are approximately 120,000 clones; roughly 85% appear just once. The top ten constitute roughly 20% of the sample. The sequenced material came from peripheral blood. All receptors derive from a woman aged 55-75 years with acute or convalescent COVID-19.

The chain links TRBV6-5 to TRBJ2-5; possible D gene TRBD2, 6 bases. Trimming removed 7 bases at V and 4 bases at J, with 19 bases between. The CDR3 length is 15 residues. Germline V gene lookup returns CDR1 MNHEY and CDR2 SVGAGI. The CDR3 region is CASTGGIKGSETQYF. The CDR3 coding sequence is TGTGCCAGCACGGGCGGGATCAAGGGGTCAGAGACCCAGTACTTC.

This clone has only a few counts. The chain is built from TRBV14 and TRBJ2-3; 13 bases map to TRBD2. The CDR3 loop spans 15 amino acids. V shed 5 bases and J 4 bases; nucleotides not matched to a gene: 3. Germline-derived CDR1 and CDR2 are SGHDN and FVKESK. The DNA for the CDR3 is TGTGCCAGCAGCGGACTAGCGGGAGACTCAGATACGCAGTATTTT. Translated: CASSGLAGDSDTQYF.